This T cell receptor (beta chain) was captured by sequencing in a study of blood T cell repertoires in COVID-19. Overall study context: COVID-19 samples, acute and convalescent, were from the United States, Italy and Spain. PBMCs, B-cell-depleted T cells, or T cells provided the cDNA or gDNA that made up the material.

V dropped 1 base and J dropped 4 bases, with 11 bases sitting between them. CDR3 length equals 16 residues. Germline V CDR1 and CDR2: MGHRA, YSYEKL. It was during active infection that Seattle patients were enrolled and then longitudinally followed. The protocol was immunoSEQ multiplex PCR, while the TCRdb copy is restricted to in-frame clones and leaves out a portion. The data hold roughly 280,000 clones, with approximately 91% observed a single time. This clone was counted once. The sequence was collected from a woman aged 30 to 39 with COVID-19, enrolled during active disease. V is TRBV4-1 and J is TRBJ1-6; D not certain. The sequencing sample was made of peripheral blood. The chain's CDR3 is CASSQGTTGYNSPLHF. The CDR3 DNA is TGCGCCAGCAGCCAAGGAACCACGGGATATAATTCACCCCTCCACTTT.